This T cell receptor beta chain was identified during a study of T cell responses to AZD1222 COVID-19 vaccine. Study-wide results and limits: The donors showed a predominance of white British ancestry and of females, with possible underestimation of clonal diversity. Only 5 or 6 people who got AZD1222 tested seropositive at baseline. Samples come after the peak T cell response, not at day 14.

Per germline, CDR1 SGHVS and CDR2 FQNEAQ. The CDR3 is 16 residues long. The ends were cut back, 1 base at V and 1 base at J, with 8 bases in the middle. Measured with immunoSEQ multiplex PCR; TCRdb has only the in-frame clones, and not every one. The sample contains 150,000 to 200,000 clones, approximately 87% of which appear only once. This clone appeared once. Its antigen is not known. This TCR was recovered from an adult in good health. This sample comprised peripheral blood, obtained on day 0 of MenACWY control vaccination. The genes are TRBV7-8 and TRBJ2-6; D not certain. The CDR3 spells CASSLDLGSGANVLTF. CDR3 bases: TGTGCCAGCAGCTTAGACCTAGGATCTGGGGCCAACGTCCTGACTTTC.